This T cell receptor beta chain was documented in a study of blood T cells in healthy people across ages. The study, taken as a whole, reports: From one million sequenced T cells, diversity estimates were lower bounds. Observed TCR beta diversity per million T cells went down as age went up. This fall followed a roughly linear course with age.

The CDR3 runs to 15 residues. Between the trimmed V and J ends, which lost 5 bases and 6 bases, there was a span of 19 bases. Germline-derived CDR1 and CDR2 are MDHEN and SYDVKM. Primers used in a second PCR of about 7 to 12 cycles were a sample-barcoded 5' primer and a J-beta primer mix. Each cDNA molecule received a tag from a template-switch adaptor that had 12 random nucleotides. TCRdb reanalysed the 5' RACE reads using MiXCR and keeps one entry per CDR3 protein. The sample contains hundreds of thousands of distinct CDR3 sequences, around 25% of which appear only once. On this clonotype itself: Its target is not known. Because it lacks the conserved phenylalanine or tryptophan at the end, this CDR3 is likely a read error.

These same records also appear under a second study, on T cells of mothers and their children. This second study says: The sample comes from fewer than 10 healthy Caucasian donors: mothers and children.

The V and J genes are TRBV28 and TRBJ2-5; D is perhaps TRBD1 (5 bases). Material for sequencing was blood. This receptor was taken from a boy aged 5-17 years in good health. The CDR3 is CASSGLVMKDKTQYL. Here the CDR3 DNA reads TGTGCCAGCAGTGGGCTAGTGATGAAGGACAAGACCCAGTACCTC.